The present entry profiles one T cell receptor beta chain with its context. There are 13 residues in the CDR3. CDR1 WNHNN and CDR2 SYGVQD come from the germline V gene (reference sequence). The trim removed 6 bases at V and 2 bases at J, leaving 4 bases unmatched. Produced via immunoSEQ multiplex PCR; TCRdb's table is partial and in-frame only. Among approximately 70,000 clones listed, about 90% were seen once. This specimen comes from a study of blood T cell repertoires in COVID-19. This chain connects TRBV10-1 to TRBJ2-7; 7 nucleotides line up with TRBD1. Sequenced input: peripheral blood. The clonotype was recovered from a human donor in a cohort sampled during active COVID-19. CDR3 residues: CASSAGTAYEQYF. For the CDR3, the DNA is TGCGCCAGCAGCGCCGGGACAGCCTACGAGCAGTACTTC.